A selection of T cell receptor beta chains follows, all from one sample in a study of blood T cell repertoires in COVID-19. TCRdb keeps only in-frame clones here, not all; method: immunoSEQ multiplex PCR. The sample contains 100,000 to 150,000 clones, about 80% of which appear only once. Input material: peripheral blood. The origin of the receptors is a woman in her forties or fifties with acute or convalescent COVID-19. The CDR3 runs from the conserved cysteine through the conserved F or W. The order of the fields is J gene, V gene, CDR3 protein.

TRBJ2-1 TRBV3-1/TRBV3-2 CASSQTRDNEQFF
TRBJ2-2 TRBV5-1 CATKTGELNTGELFF
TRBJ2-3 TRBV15 CATSRLSGGSTDTQYF
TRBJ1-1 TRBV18 CASSPPRRGRTEAFF
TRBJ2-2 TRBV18 CASSSRASGGSNTGELFF
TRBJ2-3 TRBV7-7 CASSLSTSTDTQYF
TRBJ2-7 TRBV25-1 CASSEALGTSTEQYF
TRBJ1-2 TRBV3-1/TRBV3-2 CASSQGGRHGYTF
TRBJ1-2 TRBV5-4 CASSSGQGAFGYTF
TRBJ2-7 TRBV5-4 CASSWLAGNDEQYF
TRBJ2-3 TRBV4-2 CASSQDQGSTDTQYF
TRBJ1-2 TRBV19 CASNHLQGAYGYTF
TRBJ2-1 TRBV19 CASSRNPVHGTSGSNEQFF
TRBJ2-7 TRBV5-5 CASRILPGDSGEQYF
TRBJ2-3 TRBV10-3 CAISSGGRTDTQYF
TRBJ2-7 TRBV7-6 CASSLEAGSTYEQYF
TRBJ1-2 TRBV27 CASSYNPSGALGDGYTF
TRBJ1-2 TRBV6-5 CASNIMETDAYGYTF
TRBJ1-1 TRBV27 CASRIGQGHTEAFF
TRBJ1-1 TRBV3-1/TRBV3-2 CASSRGTEAFF
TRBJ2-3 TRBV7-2 CASRRQGLDTQYF
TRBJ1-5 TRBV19 CASTRGSGYQPQHF
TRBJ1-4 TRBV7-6 CASNAQGWGKLFF
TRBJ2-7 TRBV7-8 CASSLRGLARDYEQYF
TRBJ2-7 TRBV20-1 CSANEAGGREQYF
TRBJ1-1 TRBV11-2 CASSLGSHSEAFF
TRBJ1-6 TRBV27 CASSSPGNSPLHF
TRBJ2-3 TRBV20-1 CSASGLAGEGTDTQYF
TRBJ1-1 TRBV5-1 CASSLVSGNTEAFF
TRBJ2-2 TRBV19 CASSIELTGELFF
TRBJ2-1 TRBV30 CAWSAPLRGGQFF
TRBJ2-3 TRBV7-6 CASSNSGTGRDTQYF
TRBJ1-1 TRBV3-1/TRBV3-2 CASSQFSFNTEAFF
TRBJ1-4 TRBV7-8 CASSLGRGANEKLFF
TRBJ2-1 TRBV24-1 CATSDRPRTSGGRDEQFF
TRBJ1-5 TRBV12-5 CASGSLRGGPQHF
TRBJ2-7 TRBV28 CASSPTPGLAVSYEQYF
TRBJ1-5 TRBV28 CASRQGINQPQHF
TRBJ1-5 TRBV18 CASSSDRGGHQPQHF
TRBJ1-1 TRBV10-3 CAIRPTGGNTEAFF
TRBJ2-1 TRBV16 CASSLGGGSIYNEQFF
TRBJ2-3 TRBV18 CASSFGGITDTQYF
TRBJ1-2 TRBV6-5 CAIQRDSNNYGYTF
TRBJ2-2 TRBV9 CASRVNSNTGELFF
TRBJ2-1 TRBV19 CASSPPSGSYNEQFF
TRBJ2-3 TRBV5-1 CASSLAPLPQVDTQYF
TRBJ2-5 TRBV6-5 CASSLVGAAQETQYF
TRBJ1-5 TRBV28 CASNKRGGAQPQHF
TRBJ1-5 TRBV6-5 CASSPVPNQPQHF
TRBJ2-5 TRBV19 CASSAQGQETQYF
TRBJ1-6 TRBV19 CASSTEGVGISPLHF
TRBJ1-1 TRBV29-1 CSFNRASEAFF
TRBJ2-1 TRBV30 CAWSGLAGGQGEQFF